These T cell receptor beta chains were read from a single sample in a study of shared clonotypes between healthy human individuals. Assay: immunoSEQ multiplex PCR; the TCRdb copy retains only in-frame clones and omits some. The top ten clones hold around 0.45% of a sample with approximately 1.4 million clones, approximately 98% of them seen once. Sequenced input: naive CD4+ T cells sorted from blood. Receptors were obtained from a man aged 25 to 40 in good health. Each CDR3 is given with its conserved first and last residue. Each record gives: J gene, D gene, V gene, clone size, CDR3 protein, CDR3 DNA. A D gene is named only where the DNA matches it firmly. Where a row states a size, it is once, few, many or the class of an expanded clone; other rows omit it.

J: TRBJ2-3
D: TRBD1
V: TRBV9
size: NA
CDR3: CASSVDRETDTQYF
DNA: TGTGCCAGCAGCGTCGACAGGGAGACAGATACGCAGTATTTT

J: TRBJ1-1
D: NA
V: TRBV30
size: NA
CDR3: CALSKVNTEAFF
DNA: TGTGCCTTAAGTAAGGTGAACACTGAAGCTTTCTTT

J: TRBJ2-3
D: NA
V: TRBV11-2
size: NA
CDR3: CASSSQPGQVTQYF
DNA: TGTGCCAGCAGCTCCCAGCCGGGACAAGTAACGCAGTATTTT

J: TRBJ2-5
D: NA
V: TRBV5-1
size: NA
CDR3: CASSLDGETQYF
DNA: TGCGCCAGCAGCTTGGATGGAGAGACCCAGTACTTC

J: TRBJ2-4
D: TRBD1
V: TRBV27
size: NA
CDR3: CASSSPDRGRGFAAKNIQYF
DNA: TGTGCCAGCAGTTCACCGGACAGGGGGCGAGGTTTTGCGGCCAAAAACATTCAGTACTTC

J: TRBJ2-7
D: TRBD1
V: TRBV18
size: NA
CDR3: CASSYGQGGPYEQYF
DNA: TGTGCCAGCTCATACGGACAGGGGGGCCCCTACGAGCAGTACTTC

J: TRBJ2-5
D: NA
V: TRBV20-1
size: NA
CDR3: CSATLGTQYF
DNA: TGCAGTGCTACCCTCGGGACCCAGTACTTC

J: TRBJ2-7
D: NA
V: TRBV10-3
size: NA
CDR3: CAISLGRTDYEQYF
DNA: TGTGCCATCAGTCTAGGGAGGACAGACTACGAGCAGTACTTC

J: TRBJ2-7
D: TRBD2
V: TRBV5-1
size: NA
CDR3: CASSLAVGTSGYEQYF
DNA: TGCGCCAGCAGCTTGGCGGTAGGGACTAGCGGATACGAGCAGTACTTC

J: TRBJ2-2
D: NA
V: TRBV5-4
size: NA
CDR3: CASSQGRVTGELFF
DNA: TGTGCCAGCAGTCAGGGCAGAGTCACCGGGGAGCTGTTTTTT

J: TRBJ2-5
D: TRBD2
V: TRBV6-4
size: NA
CDR3: CASPESPRSWTSLSRETQYF
DNA: TGTGCCAGCCCTGAAAGTCCCCGTAGCTGGACTAGCCTTTCCCGAGAGACCCAGTACTTC

J: TRBJ2-7
D: TRBD2
V: TRBV5-1
size: NA
CDR3: CASSLGGTHAMEQYF
DNA: TGCGCCAGCAGCCTGGGAGGGACTCACGCTATGGAGCAGTACTTC

J: TRBJ2-1
D: NA
V: TRBV5-1
size: NA
CDR3: CASSLAREFYNEQFF
DNA: TGCGCCAGCAGCTTGGCCCGGGAGTTTTACAATGAGCAGTTCTTC

J: TRBJ1-2
D: NA
V: TRBV19
size: NA
CDR3: CASSPWTDGEGYTF
DNA: TGTGCCAGTAGTCCTTGGACGGACGGCGAGGGCTACACCTTC

J: TRBJ2-5
D: NA
V: TRBV29-1
size: once
CDR3: CSVDLGAMSETQYF
DNA: TGCAGCGTTGATCTGGGGGCGATGTCAGAGACCCAGTACTTC

J: TRBJ2-7
D: NA
V: TRBV11-2
size: once
CDR3: CASLALRGKTYEQYF
DNA: TGTGCCAGCCTCGCCCTTCGCGGGAAAACCTACGAGCAGTACTTC

J: TRBJ2-1
D: TRBD2
V: TRBV18
size: NA
CDR3: CASSPLTSGNEQFF
DNA: TGTGCCAGCTCACCCCTGACTAGCGGCAATGAGCAGTTCTTC

J: TRBJ1-2
D: NA
V: TRBV28
size: NA
CDR3: CASSFQGGRYSGGYTF
DNA: TGTGCCAGCAGTTTCCAGGGAGGGCGATATTCTGGCGGCTACACCTTC

J: TRBJ2-2
D: NA
V: TRBV19
size: once
CDR3: CASRLLPGFGPGELFF
DNA: TGTGCCAGTAGACTTCTCCCGGGTTTCGGGCCCGGGGAGCTGTTTTTT

J: TRBJ1-2
D: NA
V: TRBV29-1
size: NA
CDR3: CSVAQGNYGYTF
DNA: TGCAGCGTGGCACAGGGAAACTATGGCTACACCTTC

J: TRBJ2-7
D: NA
V: TRBV6-4
size: NA
CDR3: CASSEGRGSTYEQYF
DNA: TGTGCCAGCAGTGAAGGAAGGGGCTCAACCTACGAGCAGTACTTC

J: TRBJ1-5
D: TRBD1
V: TRBV6-1
size: NA
CDR3: CASSDLRDRGGEQPQHF
DNA: TGTGCCAGCAGTGACCTCAGGGACAGGGGGGGTGAGCAGCCCCAGCATTTT

J: TRBJ2-1
D: TRBD2
V: TRBV19
size: NA
CDR3: CASGAPSGRAGEQFF
DNA: TGTGCCAGTGGGGCCCCTAGCGGGAGGGCGGGTGAGCAGTTCTTC

J: TRBJ2-1
D: NA
V: TRBV5-1
size: NA
CDR3: CASSRAGYNEQFF
DNA: TGCGCCAGCAGCCGAGCAGGGTACAATGAGCAGTTCTTC

J: TRBJ2-7
D: TRBD2
V: TRBV11-1
size: NA
CDR3: CASSFASGAYEQYF
DNA: TGTGCCAGCAGCTTCGCTAGCGGAGCTTACGAGCAGTACTTC

J: TRBJ2-7
D: NA
V: TRBV2
size: NA
CDR3: CASCGFSYEQYF
DNA: TGTGCCAGCTGCGGCTTCTCCTACGAGCAGTACTTC

J: TRBJ1-5
D: TRBD1
V: TRBV2
size: NA
CDR3: CASSKDRGQPQHF
DNA: TGTGCCAGCTCTAAGGACAGGGGTCAGCCCCAGCATTTT

J: TRBJ1-1
D: NA
V: TRBV28
size: NA
CDR3: CASIQQAMNTEAFF
DNA: TGTGCCAGCATACAGCAGGCCATGAACACTGAAGCTTTCTTT

J: TRBJ2-3
D: TRBD1
V: TRBV7-9
size: NA
CDR3: CASSFSTGTGGLYTQYF
DNA: TGTGCCAGCAGCTTCTCAACCGGGACAGGGGGCTTGTATACGCAGTATTTT

J: TRBJ2-7
D: NA
V: TRBV6-5
size: NA
CDR3: CASRNTMDSYEQYF
DNA: TGTGCCAGCAGAAATACGATGGACTCCTACGAGCAGTACTTC

J: TRBJ2-3
D: NA
V: TRBV5-4
size: NA
CDR3: CASSQREPDTQYF
DNA: TGTGCCAGCAGCCAACGGGAGCCAGATACGCAGTATTTT

J: TRBJ1-3
D: NA
V: TRBV4-2
size: NA
CDR3: CASSQDLVAGNTIYF
DNA: TGTGCCAGCAGCCAAGATTTGGTCGCTGGAAACACCATATATTTT

J: TRBJ2-3
D: TRBD2
V: TRBV2
size: NA
CDR3: CASRPLAGVSDTQYF
DNA: TGTGCCAGCAGACCACTAGCGGGAGTATCAGATACGCAGTATTTT

J: TRBJ1-4
D: NA
V: TRBV11-2
size: NA
CDR3: CASSLAGESKKLFF
DNA: TGTGCCAGCAGCTTAGCGGGGGAATCTAAAAAACTGTTTTTT

J: TRBJ2-5
D: NA
V: TRBV5-1
size: NA
CDR3: CASARQDQETQYF
DNA: TGCGCCAGCGCTCGACAGGACCAAGAGACCCAGTACTTC

J: TRBJ2-1
D: TRBD2
V: TRBV11-3
size: NA
CDR3: CASSRRAGGSSYNEQFF
DNA: TGTGCCAGCAGCAGAAGGGCGGGAGGAAGCTCCTACAATGAGCAGTTCTTC

J: TRBJ2-1
D: TRBD2
V: TRBV19
size: NA
CDR3: CASSILAGAHNEQFF
DNA: TGTGCCAGTAGTATTCTGGCGGGAGCTCACAATGAGCAGTTCTTC

J: TRBJ2-3
D: NA
V: TRBV2
size: NA
CDR3: CASSDPGGGRVRDRSFRDTQYF
DNA: TGTGCCAGCAGTGATCCAGGCGGGGGTAGGGTCCGGGACAGGAGTTTTAGAGATACGCAGTATTTT

J: TRBJ2-3
D: NA
V: TRBV6-1
size: NA
CDR3: CASSARAGADTQYF
DNA: TGTGCCAGCAGTGCCAGGGCCGGCGCAGATACGCAGTATTTT

J: TRBJ2-7
D: TRBD1
V: TRBV27
size: once
CDR3: CASSSYRDSYEQYF
DNA: TGTGCCAGCTCCTCCTACCGGGACAGCTACGAGCAGTACTTC

J: TRBJ2-5
D: NA
V: TRBV9
size: NA
CDR3: CASSIRGAGETQYF
DNA: TGTGCCAGCAGTATCAGGGGCGCGGGAGAGACCCAGTACTTC

J: TRBJ2-7
D: NA
V: TRBV9
size: once
CDR3: CARHGHEQYF
DNA: TGTGCCAGGCATGGCCACGAGCAGTACTTC

J: TRBJ1-1
D: NA
V: TRBV27
size: NA
CDR3: CASSSQNPGVTEAFF
DNA: TGTGCCAGCAGTTCTCAAAATCCGGGGGTCACTGAAGCTTTCTTT

J: TRBJ1-2
D: NA
V: TRBV18
size: NA
CDR3: CASSPAETYGYTF
DNA: TGTGCCAGCTCACCAGCGGAGACCTATGGCTACACCTTC

J: TRBJ2-2
D: TRBD1
V: TRBV30
size: NA
CDR3: CAWSVLGTGKLVAGELFF
DNA: TGTGCCTGGAGTGTACTCGGGACAGGGAAATTAGTGGCCGGGGAGCTGTTTTTT

J: TRBJ1-5
D: NA
V: TRBV6-5
size: NA
CDR3: CASSTRVLGQHF
DNA: TGTGCCAGCAGCACGAGGGTTCTGGGCCAGCATTTT

J: TRBJ1-5
D: NA
V: TRBV5-4
size: NA
CDR3: CASSLAGSNQPQHF
DNA: TGTGCCAGCAGCTTGGCAGGGAGCAATCAGCCCCAGCATTTT

J: TRBJ2-7
D: NA
V: TRBV5-5
size: once
CDR3: CASSLAMGETGNF
DNA: TGTGCCAGCAGCTTAGCCATGGGAGAGACAGGTAACTTC

J: TRBJ2-2
D: NA
V: TRBV5-6
size: NA
CDR3: CASSLGPTKGELFF
DNA: TGTGCCAGCAGCTTGGGGCCGACAAAGGGGGAGCTGTTTTTT

J: TRBJ1-1
D: TRBD1
V: TRBV5-1
size: NA
CDR3: CASSSGTGNKGTEAFF
DNA: TGCGCCAGCAGCTCCGGGACAGGGAACAAAGGCACTGAAGCTTTCTTT

J: TRBJ2-7
D: TRBD2
V: TRBV5-1
size: NA
CDR3: CASKRTSNYEQYF
DNA: TGCGCCAGCAAGAGGACTAGCAACTACGAGCAGTACTTC

J: TRBJ2-1
D: NA
V: TRBV19
size: few
CDR3: CASSVGQNNEQFF
DNA: TGTGCCAGTAGTGTTGGACAGAACAATGAGCAGTTCTTC

J: TRBJ2-7
D: NA
V: TRBV28
size: NA
CDR3: CASSSDMILSTYEQYF
DNA: TGTGCCAGCAGTTCTGACATGATCCTGTCGACCTACGAGCAGTACTTC

J: TRBJ2-2
D: NA
V: TRBV10-2
size: NA
CDR3: CASSDQGTGELFF
DNA: TGCGCCAGCAGTGATCAGGGCACCGGGGAGCTGTTTTTT

J: TRBJ2-2
D: NA
V: TRBV5-4
size: NA
CDR3: CASSPGTAMKNTGELFF
DNA: TGTGCCAGCAGCCCGGGGACCGCCATGAAGAACACCGGGGAGCTGTTTTTT